Presented here are 20 T cell receptor beta chains from one specimen sequenced in a study of blood T cells in healthy people across ages. Alongside a J-beta primer mix, a sample-barcoded 5' primer served in a second PCR lasting roughly 7 to 11 cycles. TCRdb reanalysed the 5' RACE reads using MiXCR and keeps one entry per CDR3 protein. The sample has about a million distinct CDR3 sequences; 51% are singletons. Sequencing was performed on blood. The receptors were gathered from a woman aged 60-70 years in good health.

V gene TRBV20-1 combines with J gene TRBJ2-7; 10 nucleotides match TRBD2. CDR3 length: 14 amino acids. Trimming removed 5 bases from V and 0 bases from J; junction bases left unmatched: 4. Germline CDR1 reads DFQATT; CDR2 reads SNEGSKA (reference sequence). CDR3 DNA sequence: TGCAGTGCTTACCGGACTAGCGGCTCCTACGAGCAGTACTTC. Residues: CSAYRTSGSYEQYF.

The CDR3 reads CASKKEISSTDTQYF. The CDR3 DNA follows: TGTGCCAGCAAGAAAGAAATCTCTAGCACAGATACGCAGTATTTT. This chain uses TRBV2 with TRBJ2-3; no clear D. The CDR3 is 15 residues long. Germline CDR1 reads SNHLY; CDR2 reads FYNNEI. V was cut by 7 bases and J by 0 bases, with 14 bases left in between. The entire variable domain, with the rest obtained from reference TRBV2 and TRBJ2-3, is as follows: EPEVTQTPSHQVTQMGQEVILRCVPISNHLYFYWYRQILGQKVEFLVSFYNNEISEKSEIFDDQFSVERPDGSNFTLKIRSTKLEDSAMYFCASKKEISSTDTQYFGPGTRLTVL.

In regard to this clonotype: Germline and junction disagree at one end, which may indicate a read error. The chain links TRBV7-2 to TRBJ2-1; D gene ambiguous. Germline loops: CDR1 SGHTA, CDR2 FQGNSA. The CDR3 is made up of 15 amino acids. This CDR3 reads CASTGRVLTDNERFF. Written as DNA, the CDR3 is TGTGCCAGCACCGGAAGGGTTTTGACTGACAATGAGCGGTTCTTC.

This clonotype was seen a single time. V is TRBV30 and J is TRBJ2-7, with D hard to call. Germline CDR1 GTSNPN, CDR2 SVGIG (reference sequence). V lost 3 bases to trimming and J lost 3 bases, with 6 bases between them. The CDR3 is 11 amino acids. The CDR3 is CAWSAFYEQYF. CDR3 DNA: TGTGCCTGGAGCGCCTTCTACGAGCAGTACTTC.

This clonotype was recorded once. One end of the junction fails to match germline, which may point to a read error. The genes are TRBV18 and TRBJ2-3; TRBD1 aligns across 7 bases. This CDR3 has 16 residues. Germline V gives CDR1 KGHSH, CDR2 LQKENI. The CDR3 sequence: CASSPPGTGATGTQYF. The CDR3 coding sequence is TGTGCCAGCTCACCACCGGGAACAGGGGCCACAGGTACGCAGTATTTT.

V usage is TRBV20-1 and J usage is TRBJ2-5, with 9 bases fitting TRBD2. Germline CDR1 DFQATT, CDR2 SNEGSKA (reference sequence). With V trimmed by 5 bases and J by 4 bases, 5 bases remained unmatched. CDR3 length: 13 amino acids. The DNA for the CDR3 is TGCAGTGCTTTAGCGGGAGAAGGAGAGACCCAGTACTTC. Translating gives CSALAGEGETQYF.

There are a few counts of this clonotype. The chain recombines TRBV28 with TRBJ1-4, with D perhaps TRBD1 (6 bases). CDR1 is MDHEN and CDR2 is SYDVKM in the germline V gene. This CDR3 comprises 14 residues. The V end lost 8 bases, the J end lost 3 bases, and 13 bases lay between the germline ends. The CDR3 sequence is CASATGLANEKLFF. CDR3 sequence (DNA): TGTGCCAGCGCTACAGGGTTGGCTAATGAAAAACTGTTTTTT.

V gene TRBV2 combines with J gene TRBJ2-5; 8 nucleotides agree with TRBD2. V trimming: 5 bases; J trimming: 6 bases; junction bases outside the gene matches: 8. Germline CDR1 is SNHLY and CDR2 is FYNNEI. The CDR3 is 14 amino acids. CDR3 nucleotide sequence: TGTGCCAGCAGTATAACGGGAGGGCGACAGACCCAGTACTTC. Its translation: CASSITGGRQTQYF.

This clonotype has a handful of counts. The chain is built from TRBV14 and TRBJ2-5; no clear D. Looked up from germline, CDR1 is SGHDN and CDR2 is FVKESK. CDR3 size: 14 residues. V was pared by 3 bases and J by 4 bases, with 12 bases between. As DNA, the CDR3 is TGTGCCAGCAGCCAGTCTCCAGCACGAGAGACCCAGTACTTC. Its protein product is CASSQSPARETQYF. The complete variable domain, with remaining parts taken from reference TRBV14 and TRBJ2-5, reads EAGVTQFPSHSVIEKGQTVTLRCDPISGHDNLYWYRRVMGKEIKFLLHFVKESKQDESGMPNNRFLAERTGGTYSTLKVQPAELEDSGVYFCASSQSPARETQYFGPGTRLLVL.

This chain joins TRBV12-3 or TRBV12-4 and TRBJ2-4; D may be TRBD1 or TRBD2 (5 bases each). The DNA matches TRBJ2-7 better at its end, which makes the J call doubtful. This CDR3 contains 14 residues. The CDR3 spells CASSVLGEVGEQYF. CDR3 in DNA: TGTGCCAGCAGTGTATTGGGGGAAGTTGGCGAGCAGTACTTC.

The table lists this clonotype with a few counts. The chain uses TRBV6-6 and TRBJ2-5; D is ambiguous. V was cut by 6 bases and J by 3 bases, with 8 bases left in between. The CDR3 is 12 amino acids. Germline V gives CDR1 MNHNY, CDR2 SVGAGI (reference sequence). In nucleotides, the CDR3 is TGTGCCAGCAGCCCTTACAAAGAGACCCAGTACTTC. Amino acid sequence: CASSPYKETQYF.

This clonotype was picked up many times. The V and J genes are TRBV7-9 and TRBJ1-5; possibly TRBD1 for D (5 bases). The CDR3 length is 14 residues. V lost 2 bases and J 2 bases, leaving 7 bases between the germline ends. Germline CDR1 is SEHNR and CDR2 is FQNEAQ (reference sequence). This CDR3 reads CASSLTGGNQPQHF. DNA for the CDR3: TGTGCCAGCAGCTTAACGGGGGGCAATCAGCCCCAGCATTTT.

The chain combines TRBV7-2 with TRBJ2-5, with D hard to call. The CDR3 runs to 12 residues. Germline CDR1 and CDR2: SGHTA and FQGNSA. The V and J ends lost 5 bases and 11 bases respectively, with 15 bases between them. DNA for the CDR3: TGTGCCAGCAGCACCCAGAACAATGAGCAGTACTTC. Protein sequence: CASSTQNNEQYF.

Here the CDR3 reads CASSFVSGTGGADTQYF. DNA for the CDR3: TGCGCCAGCAGCTTCGTGTCCGGGACAGGGGGCGCAGATACGCAGTATTTT. This rearrangement joins TRBV5-1 to TRBJ2-3; 12 bases match TRBD1. The V gene's germline CDR1 is SGHRS and CDR2 YFSETQ. The CDR3 has 17 amino acids. Germline trimming cut 2 bases from V and 4 bases from J; bases unmatched to any gene: 8. Variable domain in full (rest from reference TRBV5-1 and TRBJ2-3): KAGVTQTPRYLIKTRGQQVTLSCSPISGHRSVSWYQQTPGQGLQFLFEYFSETQRNKGNFPGRFSGRQFSNSRSEMNVSTLELGDSALYLCASSFVSGTGGADTQYFGPGTRLTVL.

The V gene is TRBV11-2, the J gene TRBJ2-1; TRBD2 matches 7 bases. Trimming took 5 bases from V and 9 from J; bases not matched to a gene: 10. The CDR3 is 14 amino acids. From germline, CDR1 is SGHAT and CDR2 FQNNGV. The CDR3 spells CASSPNRGTIEQFF. In nucleotides, the CDR3 is TGTGCCAGCAGCCCGAACCGCGGGACTATTGAGCAGTTCTTC.

This clonotype was counted at least ten times. The V and J genes are TRBV13 and TRBJ1-2; D gene unclear. V was pared by 5 bases and J by 7 bases, with 8 bases between. CDR1 PRHDT and CDR2 FYEKMQ come from the germline V gene (reference sequence). The CDR3 sequence is 11 residues long. The DNA for the CDR3 is TGTGCCAGCAGCCTAATGGGTGGCTACACCTTC. It encodes CASSLMGGYTF.

The chain carries TRBV10-3 and TRBJ2-3, with D maybe TRBD1 (5 bases). The V gene's germline CDR1 is ENHRY and CDR2 SYGVKD. The V end lost 2 bases, the J end lost 0 bases, and 9 bases lay between the germline ends. The CDR3 spans 15 residues. CDR3 amino acids: CAISEGGASTDTQYF. CDR3 nucleotides: TGTGCCATCAGTGAGGGTGGGGCGAGCACAGATACGCAGTATTTT.

About this clonotype itself: A read error may explain this, as a much larger clone is one base away. The chain uses TRBV12-3 or TRBV12-4 and TRBJ2-1; tentatively, D is TRBD2 (6 bases). V was trimmed by 8 bases and J by 5 bases, leaving 7 bases between them. The CDR3 runs 11 residues. The CDR3 spells CASGRHNEQFF. In DNA, the CDR3 is TGTGCCAGCGGGAGGCACAATGAGCAGTTCTTC.

The chain has TRBV4-2 and TRBJ2-6, with D unresolved. The CDR3 contains 16 residues. Trimming took off 0 bases at V and 0 bases at J, with 6 bases between the two ends. Germline CDR1 reads LGHNA; CDR2 reads YNFKEQ. CDR3 sequence reads: CASSQDLNSGANVLTF. CDR3 coding DNA: TGTGCCAGCAGCCAAGATCTCAACTCTGGGGCCAACGTCCTGACTTTC.

The V call is TRBV4-2, the J call TRBJ2-5; D is uncertain. The CDR3 is 17 residues long. V gave up 3 bases and J gave up 1 base, with 18 bases separating them. CDR1 LGHNA and CDR2 YNFKEQ come from the germline V gene. In nucleotides, the CDR3 is TGTGCCAGCAGCCAGAAATTGGGCCAGAGTCTCCAAGAGACCCAGTACTTC. Translation: CASSQKLGQSLQETQYF.